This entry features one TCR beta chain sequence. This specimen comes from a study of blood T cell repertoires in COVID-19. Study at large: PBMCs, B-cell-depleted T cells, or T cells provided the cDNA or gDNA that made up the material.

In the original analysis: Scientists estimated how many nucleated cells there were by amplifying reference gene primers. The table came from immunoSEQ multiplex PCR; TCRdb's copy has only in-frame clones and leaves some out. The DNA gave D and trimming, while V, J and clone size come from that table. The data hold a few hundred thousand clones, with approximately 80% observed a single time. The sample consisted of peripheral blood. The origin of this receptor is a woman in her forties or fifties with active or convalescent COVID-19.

The CDR3 sequence is CASSPTGTGHFYEQYF. CDR3 bases: TGTGCCAGCAGCCCAACGGGGACAGGGCACTTCTACGAGCAGTACTTC. The J gene is TRBJ2-7, the V gene TRBV7-9; TRBD1 matches 9 bases. This CDR3 contains 16 residues. Germline lookup yields CDR1 SEHNR and CDR2 FQNEAQ (reference sequence). V lost 5 bases to trimming and J lost 3 bases; unmatched junction nucleotides: 11.